The clone carrying this T cell receptor beta chain was detected ten times or more. The data stem from a study of T-cell reconstitution after alpha-beta-depleted transplantation in children. As it was prepared, the TCRbeta library received unique molecular identifiers. A single record per CDR3 protein comes from TCRdb applying MiXCR to the PCR reads. The sample lists under 60,000 distinct CDR3 sequences; roughly 5% were seen once. Germline loops: CDR1 SQVTM, CDR2 ANQGSEA. There are 13 residues in the CDR3. V was shortened by 4 bases and J by 0 bases, with 7 bases between the two germline ends. The sequences come from PBMCs, mostly from graft donor cells, collected 60 days after TCRalphabeta/CD19-depleted stem cell transplant. This TCR was sampled from a female patient aged 2-15 years who had a stem cell transplant for aplastic anemia, so the T cells may come from the graft donor. V is TRBV29-1 and J is TRBJ2-1; no clear D gene. The CDR3 bases are TGCAGCGTTGGCAGGAGCTCCTACAATGAGCAGTTCTTC. Residues: CSVGRSSYNEQFF.